One and the same sample provided the 3 T cell receptor beta chains below, sequenced in a study of blood T cell repertoires in COVID-19. Sequencing used immunoSEQ multiplex PCR; TCRdb keeps in-frame clones, though not all of them. The sample records about 78,000 clones, roughly 86% being singletons. Sequencing input: peripheral blood. The receptors stem from a man aged 50 to 59 with active or convalescent COVID-19.

This clone was picked up one time. This chain uses TRBV9 with TRBJ2-1; D may be TRBD1 (5 bases). CDR1 and CDR2 (germline): SGDLS, YYNGEE. The V end lost 0 bases, the J end lost 4 bases, and 8 bases lay between the germline ends. The CDR3 totals 14 residues. The CDR3 spells CASSVGGDYNEQFF. CDR3 sequence (DNA): TGTGCCAGCAGCGTAGGGGGCGATTACAATGAGCAGTTCTTC.

This clone was counted a single time. The chain joins TRBV5-8 to TRBJ2-1, with TRBD2 as a possible D gene (5 bases). This CDR3 comprises 16 residues. Germline assignment: CDR1 SGHTS and CDR2 YDEGEE. The V gene lost 1 base and the J gene lost 3 bases, with 14 bases spanning the gap. The CDR3 DNA sequence: TGTGCCAGCAGCTTGTACGTAGGAGCGGACTACAATGAGCAGTTCTTC. Protein: CASSLYVGADYNEQFF.

The rearrangement uses TRBV27 and TRBJ2-4; TRBD2 aligns across 11 bases. J lost 7 bases, V lost 0 bases, and 5 bases had no gene match. CDR3 size: 16 residues. Germline lookup yields CDR1 MNHEY and CDR2 SMNVEV (reference sequence). The CDR3 DNA follows: TGTGCCAGCAGTTTATCTAGCGGGGGGGCCGGGAACATTCAGTACTTC. This encodes CASSLSSGGAGNIQYF.